A single T cell receptor (beta chain) is shown here with its context. Its target is not known. The data were produced by immunoSEQ multiplex PCR, yet TCRdb's version contains in-frame clones alone and is incomplete. The table shows 100,000 to 150,000 clones, with approximately 84% occurring only once. This sample is drawn from a study of identifying expanded T cells in peripheral blood. General observations from the study: Differentially abundant clones: 0.95 to 1.5 between replicates, approximately 15 at around 15 days, around 19 at four. Across healthy donors, higher total template counts meant significantly greater approximately two-week count variance.

During the collection period, no donor immune events like infections were recorded. The sequenced sample consisted of blood. The sequence was obtained from a person aged 18 to 75 in good health.

CDR3 coding DNA: TGTGCCAGCAGCTTATCCCGTGGTGCTAGCGCAAGCTCCTACGAGCAGTACTTC. Translated: CASSLSRGASASSYEQYF. The V gene is TRBV7-9, the J gene TRBJ2-7, with D perhaps TRBD2 (6 bases). Trimming stripped 2 bases from V and 0 bases from J, with 20 bases between. The CDR3 spans 18 residues. Germline loops: CDR1 SEHNR, CDR2 FQNEAQ (reference sequence).